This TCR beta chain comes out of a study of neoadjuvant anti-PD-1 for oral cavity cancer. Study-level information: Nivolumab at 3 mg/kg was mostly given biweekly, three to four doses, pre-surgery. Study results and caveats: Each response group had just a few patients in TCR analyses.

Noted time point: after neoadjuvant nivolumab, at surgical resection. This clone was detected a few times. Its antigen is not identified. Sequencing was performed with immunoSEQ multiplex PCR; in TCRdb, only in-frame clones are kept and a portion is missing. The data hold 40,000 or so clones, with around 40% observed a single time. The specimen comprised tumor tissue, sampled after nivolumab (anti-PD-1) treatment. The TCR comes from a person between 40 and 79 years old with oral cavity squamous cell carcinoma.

CDR3 region: CASSRVSGYQPQHF. The CDR3 bases are TGTGCCAGCAGTAGGGTGTCAGGTTATCAGCCCCAGCATTTT. The rearrangement links TRBV27 to TRBJ1-5, with D uncertain. Germline-derived CDR1 and CDR2 are MNHEY and SMNVEV (reference sequence). The V end was cut by 5 bases, the J end by 5 bases, with 13 bases between. The CDR3 sequence is 14 residues long.